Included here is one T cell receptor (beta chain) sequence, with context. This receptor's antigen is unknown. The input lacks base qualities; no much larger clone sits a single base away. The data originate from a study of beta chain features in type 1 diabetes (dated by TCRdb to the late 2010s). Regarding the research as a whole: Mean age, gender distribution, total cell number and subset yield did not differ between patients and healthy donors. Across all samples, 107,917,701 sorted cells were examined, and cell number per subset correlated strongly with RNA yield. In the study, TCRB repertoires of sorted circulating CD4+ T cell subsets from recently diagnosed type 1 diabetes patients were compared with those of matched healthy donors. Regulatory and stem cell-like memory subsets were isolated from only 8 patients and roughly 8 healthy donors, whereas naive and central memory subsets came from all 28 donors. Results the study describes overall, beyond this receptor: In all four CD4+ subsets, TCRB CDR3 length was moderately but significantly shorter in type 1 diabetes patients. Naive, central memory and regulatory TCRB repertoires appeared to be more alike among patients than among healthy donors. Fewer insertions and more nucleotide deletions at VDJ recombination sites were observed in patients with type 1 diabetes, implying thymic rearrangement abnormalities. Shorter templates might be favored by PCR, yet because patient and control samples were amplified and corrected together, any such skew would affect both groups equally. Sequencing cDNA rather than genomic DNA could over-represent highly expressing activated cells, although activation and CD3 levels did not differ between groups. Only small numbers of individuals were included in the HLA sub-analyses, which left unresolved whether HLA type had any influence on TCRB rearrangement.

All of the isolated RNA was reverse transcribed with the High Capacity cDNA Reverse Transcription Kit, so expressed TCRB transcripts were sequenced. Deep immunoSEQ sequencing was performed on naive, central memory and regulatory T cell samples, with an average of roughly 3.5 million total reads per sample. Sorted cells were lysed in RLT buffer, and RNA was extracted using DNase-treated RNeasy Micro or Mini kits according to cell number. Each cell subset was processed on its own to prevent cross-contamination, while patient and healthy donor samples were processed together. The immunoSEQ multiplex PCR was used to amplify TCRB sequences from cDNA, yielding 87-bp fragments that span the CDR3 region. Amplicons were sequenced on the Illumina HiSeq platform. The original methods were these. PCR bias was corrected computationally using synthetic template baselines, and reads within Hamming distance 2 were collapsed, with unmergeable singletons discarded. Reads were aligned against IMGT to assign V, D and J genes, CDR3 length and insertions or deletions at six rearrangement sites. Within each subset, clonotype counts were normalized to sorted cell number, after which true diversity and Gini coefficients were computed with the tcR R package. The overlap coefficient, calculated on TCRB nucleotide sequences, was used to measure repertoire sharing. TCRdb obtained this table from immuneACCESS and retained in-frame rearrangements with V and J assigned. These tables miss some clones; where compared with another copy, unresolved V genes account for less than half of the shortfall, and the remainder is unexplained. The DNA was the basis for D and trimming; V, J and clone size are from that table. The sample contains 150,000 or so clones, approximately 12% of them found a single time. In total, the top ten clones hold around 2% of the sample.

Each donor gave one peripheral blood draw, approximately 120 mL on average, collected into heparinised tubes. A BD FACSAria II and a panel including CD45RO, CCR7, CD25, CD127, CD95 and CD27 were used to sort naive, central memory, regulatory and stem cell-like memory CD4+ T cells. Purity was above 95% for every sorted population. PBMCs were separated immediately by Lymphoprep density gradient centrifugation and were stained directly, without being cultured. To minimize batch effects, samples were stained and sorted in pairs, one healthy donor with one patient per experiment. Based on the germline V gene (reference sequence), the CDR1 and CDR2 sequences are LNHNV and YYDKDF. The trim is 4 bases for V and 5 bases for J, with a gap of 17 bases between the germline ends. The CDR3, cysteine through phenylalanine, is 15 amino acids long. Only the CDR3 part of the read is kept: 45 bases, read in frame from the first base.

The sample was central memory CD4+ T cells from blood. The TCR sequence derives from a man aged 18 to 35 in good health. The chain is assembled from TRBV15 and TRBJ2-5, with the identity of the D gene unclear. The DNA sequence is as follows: TGTGCCACCAGCACGTCGTACCATTCTCGGGAGACCCAGTACTTC. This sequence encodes CATSTSYHSRETQYF.